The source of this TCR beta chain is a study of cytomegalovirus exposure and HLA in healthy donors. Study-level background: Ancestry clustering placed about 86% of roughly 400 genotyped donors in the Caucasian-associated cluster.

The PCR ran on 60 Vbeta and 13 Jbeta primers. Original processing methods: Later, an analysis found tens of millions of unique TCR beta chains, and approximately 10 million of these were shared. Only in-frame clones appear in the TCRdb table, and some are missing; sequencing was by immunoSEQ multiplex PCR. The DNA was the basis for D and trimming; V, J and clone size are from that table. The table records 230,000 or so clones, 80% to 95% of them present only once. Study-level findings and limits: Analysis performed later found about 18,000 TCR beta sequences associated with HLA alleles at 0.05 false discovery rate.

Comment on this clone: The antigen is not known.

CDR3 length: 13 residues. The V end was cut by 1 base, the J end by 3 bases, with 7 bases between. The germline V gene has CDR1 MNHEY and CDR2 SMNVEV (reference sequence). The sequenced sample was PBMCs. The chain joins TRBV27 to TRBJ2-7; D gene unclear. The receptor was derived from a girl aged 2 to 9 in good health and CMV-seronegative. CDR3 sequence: CASSLFGSYEQYF. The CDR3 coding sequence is TGTGCCAGCAGTTTATTTGGCAGCTACGAGCAGTACTTC.